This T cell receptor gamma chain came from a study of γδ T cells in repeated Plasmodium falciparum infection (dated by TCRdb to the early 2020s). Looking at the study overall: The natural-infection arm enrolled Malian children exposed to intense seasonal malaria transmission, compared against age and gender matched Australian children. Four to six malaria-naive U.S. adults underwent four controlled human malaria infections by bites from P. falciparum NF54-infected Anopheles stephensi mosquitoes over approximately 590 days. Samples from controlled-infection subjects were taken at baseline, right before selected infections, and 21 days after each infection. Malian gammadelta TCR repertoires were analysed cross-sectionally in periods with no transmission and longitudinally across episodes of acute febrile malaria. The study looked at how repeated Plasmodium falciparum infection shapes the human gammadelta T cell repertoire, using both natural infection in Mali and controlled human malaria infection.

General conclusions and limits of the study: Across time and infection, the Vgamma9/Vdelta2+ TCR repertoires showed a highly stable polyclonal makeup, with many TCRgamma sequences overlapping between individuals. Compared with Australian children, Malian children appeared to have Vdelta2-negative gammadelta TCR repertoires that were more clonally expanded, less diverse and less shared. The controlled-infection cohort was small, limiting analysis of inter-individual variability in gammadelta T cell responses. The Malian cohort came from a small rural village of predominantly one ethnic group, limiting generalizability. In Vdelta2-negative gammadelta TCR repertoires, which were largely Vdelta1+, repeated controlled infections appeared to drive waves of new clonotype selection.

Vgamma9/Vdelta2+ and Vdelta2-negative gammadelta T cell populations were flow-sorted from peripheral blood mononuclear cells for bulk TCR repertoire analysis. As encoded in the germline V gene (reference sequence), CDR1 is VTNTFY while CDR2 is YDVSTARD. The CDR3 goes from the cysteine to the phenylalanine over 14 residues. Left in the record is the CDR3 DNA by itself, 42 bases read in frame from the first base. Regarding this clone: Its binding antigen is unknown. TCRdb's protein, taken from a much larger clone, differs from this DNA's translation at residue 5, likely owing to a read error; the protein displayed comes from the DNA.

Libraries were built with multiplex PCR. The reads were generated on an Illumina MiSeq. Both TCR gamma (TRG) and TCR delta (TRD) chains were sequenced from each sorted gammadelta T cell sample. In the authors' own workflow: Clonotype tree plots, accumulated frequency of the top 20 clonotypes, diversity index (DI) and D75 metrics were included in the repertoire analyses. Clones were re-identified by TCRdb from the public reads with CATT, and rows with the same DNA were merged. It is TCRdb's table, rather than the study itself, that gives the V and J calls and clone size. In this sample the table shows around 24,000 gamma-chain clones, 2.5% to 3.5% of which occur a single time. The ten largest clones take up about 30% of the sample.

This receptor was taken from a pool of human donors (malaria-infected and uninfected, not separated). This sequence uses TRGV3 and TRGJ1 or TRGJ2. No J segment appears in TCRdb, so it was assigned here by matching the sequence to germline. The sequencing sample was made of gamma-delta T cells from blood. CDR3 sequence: CATWGRPRYYKKLF. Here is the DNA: TGTGCCACCTGGGGCAGGCCACGTTATTATAAGAAACTCTTT.